This TCR beta chain was retrieved from a study of blood T cell repertoires in COVID-19. The wider study: Italy, Spain and the United States were the sources of the convalescent and acute COVID-19 samples. PBMCs, B-cell-depleted T cells, or T cells were the source of the cDNA or gDNA that made up the material.

Germline V gene sequence: CDR1 SGHVS, CDR2 FNYEAQ. The CDR3 has 16 residues. V lost 1 base, J lost 2 bases, and 13 bases lay in between. Original processing methods: From reference gene primer amplification, estimates of nucleated cell counts were derived. Generated by immunoSEQ multiplex PCR, the TCRdb table keeps only in-frame clones and is missing some. V, J and clone size are taken as reported in that table, and D and trimming were inferred from the DNA itself. The sample shows about 23,000 clones, 75% to 90% of them seen only once. The V gene is TRBV7-6, the J gene TRBJ2-3, with a possible D match to TRBD1 (6 bases). The sequence was obtained from a human donor with acute or convalescent COVID-19. The donor label of this sample is uncertain. Sample: peripheral blood. CDR3: CASSLGASGATDTQYF. CDR3 coding DNA: TGTGCCAGCAGCTTAGGGGCGTCAGGGGCCACAGATACGCAGTATTTT.